This T cell receptor (beta chain) was sequenced in a study of long-term antiretroviral therapy in people with HIV. Study-wide results and limits: Possibly under older ART regimens, blood was drawn between about 2004 and 2018.

Specimens carried roughly 0.9-11 million cryopreserved PBMC before DNA extraction. Concerning this clone itself: The antigen is undetermined.

The V and J ends lost 2 bases and 0 bases respectively, with 11 bases between them. CDR1 is SEHNR and CDR2 is FQNEAQ in the germline V gene (reference sequence). This CDR3 comprises 16 residues. The authors ran the immunoSEQ assay, v3.0, at survey level. Repertoires were generated with immunoSEQ multiplex PCR, while TCRdb's copy carries only in-frame clones and drops some. The sample shows over 25,000 clones, 65% to 85% of them seen only once. The J gene is TRBJ1-3, the V gene TRBV7-9; D remains unclear. This TCR was sampled from a man between 35 and 55 years old with HIV. The material sequenced was unsorted PBMCs, taken 3 years after starting antiretroviral therapy. CDR3 nucleotide sequence: TGTGCCAGCAGCTTACCGCCGATGAACTCTGGAAACACCATATATTTT. Amino acid sequence: CASSLPPMNSGNTIYF.